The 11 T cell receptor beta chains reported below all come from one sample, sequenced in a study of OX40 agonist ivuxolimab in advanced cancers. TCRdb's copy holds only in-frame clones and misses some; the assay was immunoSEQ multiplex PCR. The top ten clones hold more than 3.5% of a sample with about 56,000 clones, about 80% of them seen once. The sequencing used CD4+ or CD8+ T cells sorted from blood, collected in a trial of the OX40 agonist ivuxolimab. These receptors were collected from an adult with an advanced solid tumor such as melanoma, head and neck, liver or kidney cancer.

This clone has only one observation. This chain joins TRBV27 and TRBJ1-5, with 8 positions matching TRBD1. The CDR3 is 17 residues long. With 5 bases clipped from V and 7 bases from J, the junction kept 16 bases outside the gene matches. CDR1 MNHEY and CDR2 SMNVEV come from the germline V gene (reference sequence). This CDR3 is CASSPIPPAGGRQPQHF. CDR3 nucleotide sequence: TGTGCCAGCAGTCCCATACCCCCGGCAGGGGGCAGACAGCCCCAGCATTTT.

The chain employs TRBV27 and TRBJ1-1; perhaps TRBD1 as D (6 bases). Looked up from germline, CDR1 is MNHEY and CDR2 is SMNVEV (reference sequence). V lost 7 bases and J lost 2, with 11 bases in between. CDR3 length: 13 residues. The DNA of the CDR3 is TGTGCCAGCATTATACAGGGAAACACTGAAGCTTTCTTT. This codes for CASIIQGNTEAFF.

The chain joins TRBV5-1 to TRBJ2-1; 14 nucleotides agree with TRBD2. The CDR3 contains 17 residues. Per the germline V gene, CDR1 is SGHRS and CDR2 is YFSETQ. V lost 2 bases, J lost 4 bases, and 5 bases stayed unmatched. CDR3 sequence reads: CASSFGLAGGVYNEQFF. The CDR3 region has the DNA TGCGCCAGCAGCTTCGGACTAGCGGGGGGCGTATACAATGAGCAGTTCTTC.

The CDR3 loop reads CASSPWTENTEAFF. CDR3 coding DNA: TGTGCCAGCAGCCCCTGGACAGAGAACACTGAAGCTTTCTTT. The chain uses TRBV7-9 and TRBJ1-1; D is possibly TRBD1 (6 bases). Trimming took off 5 bases at V and 1 base at J, with 11 bases between the two ends. CDR3 length: 14 amino acids. Germline V gene sequence: CDR1 SEHNR, CDR2 FQNEAQ (reference sequence).

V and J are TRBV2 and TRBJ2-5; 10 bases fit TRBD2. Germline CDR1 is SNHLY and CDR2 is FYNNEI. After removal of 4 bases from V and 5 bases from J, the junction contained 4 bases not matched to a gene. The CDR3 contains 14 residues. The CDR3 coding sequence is TGTGCCAGCAGTGTAGCGGGGGGCCGCGAGACCCAGTACTTC. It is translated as CASSVAGGRETQYF. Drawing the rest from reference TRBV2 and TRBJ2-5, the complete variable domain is EPEVTQTPSHQVTQMGQEVILRCVPISNHLYFYWYRQILGQKVEFLVSFYNNEISEKSEIFDDQFSVERPDGSNFTLKIRSTKLEDSAMYFCASSVAGGRETQYFGPGTRLLVL.

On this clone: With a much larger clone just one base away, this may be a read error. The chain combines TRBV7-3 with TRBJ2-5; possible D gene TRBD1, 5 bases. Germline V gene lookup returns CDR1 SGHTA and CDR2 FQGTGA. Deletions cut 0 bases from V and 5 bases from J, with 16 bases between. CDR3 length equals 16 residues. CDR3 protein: CASSLTLGLLGETQYF. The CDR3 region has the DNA TGTGCCAGCAGCTTAACACTGGGGCTCCTGGGGGAGACCCAGTACTTC.

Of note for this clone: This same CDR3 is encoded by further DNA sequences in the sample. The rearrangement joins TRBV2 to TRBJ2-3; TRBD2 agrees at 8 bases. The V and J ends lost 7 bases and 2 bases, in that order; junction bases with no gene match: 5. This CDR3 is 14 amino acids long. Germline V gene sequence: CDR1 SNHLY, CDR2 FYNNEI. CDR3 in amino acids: CASTTSGYTDTQYF. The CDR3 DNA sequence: TGTGCCAGCACCACTAGCGGATACACAGATACGCAGTATTTT.

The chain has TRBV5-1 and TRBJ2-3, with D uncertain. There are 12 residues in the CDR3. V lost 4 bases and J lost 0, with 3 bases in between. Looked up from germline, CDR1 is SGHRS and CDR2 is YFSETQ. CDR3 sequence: CASSLSTDTQYF. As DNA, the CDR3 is TGCGCCAGCAGCCTTAGCACAGATACGCAGTATTTT.

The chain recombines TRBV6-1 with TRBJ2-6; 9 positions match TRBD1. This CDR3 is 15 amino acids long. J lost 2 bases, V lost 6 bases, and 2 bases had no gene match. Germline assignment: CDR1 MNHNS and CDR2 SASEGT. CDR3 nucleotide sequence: TGTGCCAGCAGGACAGGGGGGACTGGGGCCAACGTCCTGACTTTC. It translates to CASRTGGTGANVLTF.

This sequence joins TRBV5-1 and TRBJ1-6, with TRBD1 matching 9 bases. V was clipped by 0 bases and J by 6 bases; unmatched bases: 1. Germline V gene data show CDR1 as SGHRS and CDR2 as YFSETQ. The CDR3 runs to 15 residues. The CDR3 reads CASSLEDRGNSPLHF. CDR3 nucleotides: TGCGCCAGCAGCTTGGAGGACAGGGGTAATTCACCCCTCCACTTT.

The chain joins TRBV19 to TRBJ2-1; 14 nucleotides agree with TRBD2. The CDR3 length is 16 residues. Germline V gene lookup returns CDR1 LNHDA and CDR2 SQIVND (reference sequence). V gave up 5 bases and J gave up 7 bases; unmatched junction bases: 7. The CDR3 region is CASSVLGTSGRNEQFF. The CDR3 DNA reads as TGTGCCAGTAGTGTTTTAGGGACTAGCGGGAGAAATGAGCAGTTCTTC.